This T cell receptor beta chain was sequenced for a study of T cell repertoires in cytomegalovirus infection. Trimming took 8 bases from V and 2 from J, leaving 11 bases between them. Germline CDR1 reads SNHLY; CDR2 reads FYNNEI. This CDR3 is built from 13 residues. This clonotype was seen a handful of times. TCRdb re-called the reads with MiXCR, one entry per CDR3 protein. The table lists some 300,000 distinct CDR3 sequences, roughly 15% of them singletons. The gene calls are TRBV2 and TRBJ2-3; tentatively, D is TRBD1 (6 bases). The sample taken for sequencing was PBMCs. The receptor's source is a human donor in good health (CMV status not recorded). Some clones in this sample may be carry-over from other donors' samples. The CDR3 nucleotides are TGTGCCAGCTTCCGGACAGACACAGATACGCAGTATTTT. It is translated as CASFRTDTDTQYF.